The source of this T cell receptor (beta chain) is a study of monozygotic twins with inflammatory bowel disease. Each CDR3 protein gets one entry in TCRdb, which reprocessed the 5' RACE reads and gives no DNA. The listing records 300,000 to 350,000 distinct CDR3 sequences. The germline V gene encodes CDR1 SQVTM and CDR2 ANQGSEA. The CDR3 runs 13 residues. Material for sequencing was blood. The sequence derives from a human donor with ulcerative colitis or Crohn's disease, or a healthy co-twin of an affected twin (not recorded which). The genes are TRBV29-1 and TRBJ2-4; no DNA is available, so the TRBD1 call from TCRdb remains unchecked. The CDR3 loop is CSVKAGDRDIQYF.